Below, 18 T cell receptor beta chains from the same sample are listed, as sequenced in a study of blood T cell repertoires in COVID-19. Clones were read by immunoSEQ multiplex PCR, and TCRdb kept only the in-frame ones, dropping some. This sample yields about 68,000 clones, of which around 80% are seen a single time; approximately 12% belongs to the top ten. Sample: peripheral blood. The receptors stem from a human donor in a cohort sampled during active COVID-19.

The chain recombines TRBV7-2 with TRBJ2-5; 8 bases map to TRBD1. This CDR3 comprises 15 residues. Germline values: CDR1 SGHTA, CDR2 FQGNSA. With 5 bases clipped from V and 5 bases from J, the junction kept 10 bases outside the gene matches. The CDR3 loop is CASSHSGQGSETQYF. DNA for the CDR3: TGTGCCAGCAGCCATTCCGGACAGGGCAGCGAGACCCAGTACTTC.

This clone was found a few times. The chain recombines TRBV24-1 with TRBJ1-3, with 8 positions matching TRBD1. The V gene end was trimmed by 5 bases and the J gene end by 2 bases; junction bases not matched to a gene: 1. The germline CDR1 and CDR2 sequences are KGHDR and SFDVKD. The CDR3 has 14 amino acids. DNA of the CDR3: TGTGCCACCAGTGGACAGGGGCCTGGAAACACCATATATTTT. Encoded protein: CATSGQGPGNTIYF.

The genes are TRBV7-3 and TRBJ2-1; 7 bases are a match to TRBD2. CDR3 size: 16 residues. With V trimmed by 2 bases and J by 4 bases, 8 bases remained unmatched. Per the germline V gene, CDR1 is SGHTA and CDR2 is FQGTGA. CDR3: CASSLFHLAAYNEQFF. For the CDR3, the DNA is TGTGCCAGCAGCTTATTCCACCTAGCGGCTTACAATGAGCAGTTCTTC. The full variable domain, in which reference TRBV7-3 and TRBJ2-1 provide the parts outside the CDR3, is GAGVSQTPSNKVTEKGKYVELRCDPISGHTALYWYRQSLGQGPEFLIYFQGTGAADDSGLPNDRFFAVRPEGSVSTLKIQRTERGDSAVYLCASSLFHLAAYNEQFFGPGTRLTVL.

V usage is TRBV2 and J usage is TRBJ1-4; D may be TRBD1 (6 bases). The V and J ends lost 6 bases and 5 bases respectively, with 13 bases between them. Per the germline V gene, CDR1 is SNHLY and CDR2 is FYNNEI. The CDR3 is 14 residues long. The CDR3 DNA reads TGTGCCAGCAGAAGAGGGGGAGTGAATGAAAAACTGTTTTTT. It specifies CASRRGGVNEKLFF. Combining the CDR3 with reference TRBV2 and TRBJ1-4 gives the whole variable domain EPEVTQTPSHQVTQMGQEVILRCVPISNHLYFYWYRQILGQKVEFLVSFYNNEISEKSEIFDDQFSVERPDGSNFTLKIRSTKLEDSAMYFCASRRGGVNEKLFFGSGTQLSVL.

The chain carries TRBV13 and TRBJ2-7; tentative D call: TRBD1 (6 bases). CDR1 and CDR2 (germline): PRHDT, FYEKMQ (reference sequence). The CDR3 is 14 residues long. Trimming pared 5 bases from V and 5 bases from J, leaving 16 bases between. In nucleotides, the CDR3 is TGTGCCAGCAGCCACCGGGACAATCGACACGAGCAGTACGTC. It is translated as CASSHRDNRHEQYV.

The chain combines TRBV5-1 with TRBJ2-1; 10 nucleotides match TRBD2. The CDR3 spans 15 residues. From germline, CDR1 is SGHRS and CDR2 YFSETQ. V shed 1 base, J shed 9 bases, and the junction held 7 bases outside the gene matches. The chain's CDR3 is CASSLSSSGSFEQFF. CDR3 nucleotide sequence: TGCGCCAGCAGCTTGTCCTCTAGCGGGAGTTTTGAGCAGTTCTTC.

The chain uses TRBV11-3 and TRBJ1-1; the D gene is possibly TRBD1 (5 bases). The germline V gene has CDR1 SGHNT and CDR2 YENEEA. The V and J ends lost 2 bases and 0 bases respectively, with 16 bases between them. The CDR3 is 17 residues long. The chain's CDR3 is CASSLSSGGRLNTEAFF. DNA for the CDR3: TGTGCCAGCAGCTTATCAAGCGGGGGACGGCTGAACACTGAAGCTTTCTTT.

This clone was recorded a few times. The genes are TRBV4-1 and TRBJ2-1, with D perhaps matching TRBD2 (5 bases). CDR1 and CDR2 from the germline V gene are MGHRA and YSYEKL. This CDR3 spans 13 amino acids. Trimming left V 4 bases short and J 10 bases short, with 14 bases between. This CDR3 reads CASSPPGVGEQFF. The CDR3 DNA is TGCGCCAGCAGCCCCCCCGGGGTGGGCGAGCAGTTCTTC.

The chain joins TRBV7-2 to TRBJ2-5; D perhaps matches TRBD2 (5 bases). Germline CDR1 reads SGHTA; CDR2 reads FQGNSA. Trimming removed 4 bases at V and 7 bases at J, with 13 bases between. The CDR3 spans 13 residues. The chain's CDR3 is CASSSPPAGTQYF. The CDR3 DNA is TGTGCCAGCAGCTCCCCTCCCGCGGGGACCCAGTACTTC. The whole variable domain, filled in from reference TRBV7-2 and TRBJ2-5, reads GAGVSQSPSNKVTEKGKDVELRCDPISGHTALYWYRQSLGQGLEFLIYFQGNSAPDKSGLPSDRFSAERTGGSVSTLTIQRTQQEDSAVYLCASSSPPAGTQYFGPGTRLLVL.

The rearrangement links TRBV6-5 to TRBJ1-1; 7 bases are shared with TRBD1. Germline CDR1 is MNHEY and CDR2 is SVGAGI. Trimming cost V 5 bases and J 10 bases; bases outside gene matches: 7. There are 12 residues in the CDR3. The CDR3 DNA is TGTGCCAGCAGTACCAACAGGGGCGTAGCTTTCTTT. Encoded protein: CASSTNRGVAFF.

The J gene is TRBJ2-2, the V gene TRBV6-2 or TRBV6-3, with 10 bases matching TRBD2. J was trimmed by 6 bases and V by 0 bases; bases with no gene match: 10. The CDR3 is 18 residues long. Germline CDR1 is MNHEY and CDR2 is SVGEGT. The CDR3 sequence is CASSYSKWTSGSAGELFF. CDR3 sequence (DNA): TGTGCCAGCAGTTACTCGAAGTGGACTAGCGGTTCCGCCGGGGAGCTGTTTTTT.

This chain uses TRBV6-2 or TRBV6-3 with TRBJ2-3; 11 bases map to TRBD2. Germline V gives CDR1 MNHEY, CDR2 SVGEGT. With V trimmed by 2 bases and J by 3 bases, 10 bases remained unmatched. The CDR3 sequence is 18 residues long. This chain's CDR3 is CASSYVSGGAASTDTQYF. The CDR3 DNA is TGTGCCAGCAGTTACGTTAGCGGGGGGGCGGCTTCTACAGATACGCAGTATTTT.

The gene calls are TRBV2 and TRBJ1-5; D gene ambiguous. The V gene's germline CDR1 is SNHLY and CDR2 FYNNEI. This CDR3 contains 15 residues. V lost 2 bases, J lost 5 bases, and 13 bases lay in between. The CDR3 DNA is TGTGCCAGCAGTGAACGGTCTCGTTTGGATCAGCCCCAGCATTTT. It yields the protein CASSERSRLDQPQHF.

This clone was seen a single time. The chain combines TRBV7-9 with TRBJ2-5; 7 nucleotides match TRBD1. The CDR3 has 14 residues. Trimming took 2 bases from V and 2 from J; bases not matched to a gene: 2. CDR1 is SEHNR, CDR2 FQNEAQ, per germline (reference sequence). CDR3 nucleotide sequence: TGTGCCAGCAGCTTACTACAGGGGCAAGAGACCCAGTACTTC. Its protein is CASSLLQGQETQYF.

This clone was recorded once. The chain couples TRBV7-2 to TRBJ2-3; 10 nucleotides align to TRBD2. The CDR3 runs to 14 residues. J gave up 7 bases and V 4 bases, and 5 bases lay outside the gene matches. Germline V CDR1 and CDR2: SGHTA, FQGNSA. As DNA, the CDR3 is TGTGCCAGCAGCTCATCTAGCGGGGGCAATACGCAGTATTTT. Residues: CASSSSSGGNTQYF.

The chain has TRBV24-1 and TRBJ2-2; a possible D gene is TRBD2 (6 bases). CDR1 and CDR2 (germline): KGHDR, SFDVKD. This CDR3 comprises 14 residues. V lost 7 bases to trimming and J lost 6 bases, with 14 bases between them. As DNA, the CDR3 is TGTGCCACCAGCCATCCCGGGGGAGCCGGGGAGCTGTTTTTT. This codes for CATSHPGGAGELFF.

This clone was seen a few times. This chain connects TRBV7-9 to TRBJ2-1; 9 bases are a match to TRBD2. After removal of 2 bases from V and 7 bases from J, the junction contained 9 bases not matched to a gene. Germline V gene sequence: CDR1 SEHNR, CDR2 FQNEAQ (reference sequence). The CDR3 is made up of 16 amino acids. The CDR3 DNA is TGTGCCAGCAGCTTACGCGGGTCTAGCGGGAATAATGAGCAGTTCTTC. It encodes CASSLRGSSGNNEQFF.

This clone was detected a few times. The genes are TRBV24-1 and TRBJ2-1, with TRBD2 identical over 8 bases. The germline CDR1 and CDR2 sequences are KGHDR and SFDVKD. The CDR3 loop spans 15 amino acids. J lost 7 bases, V lost 4 bases, and 8 bases had no gene match. In nucleotides, the CDR3 is TGTGCCACCAGTGAAGTCTCCCGGGGGGGTAATGAGCAGTTCTTC. This translates into CATSEVSRGGNEQFF.